This T cell receptor (beta chain) was recorded in a study of shared clonotypes between healthy human individuals. Clones were read by immunoSEQ multiplex PCR, and TCRdb kept only the in-frame ones, dropping some. This sample has some 380,000 clones, with about 97% found just once. Study-wide findings and caveats: Naive subsets tended to show greater estimated richness than memory subsets.

Notes on this clone: The antigen is unknown.

CDR3 length: 14 amino acids. Germline CDR1 is ENHRY and CDR2 is SYGVKD. V was clipped by 3 bases and J by 1 base, with 6 bases between them. This TCR was recovered from a man younger than 40 in good health. The rearrangement links TRBV10-3 to TRBJ2-2, with no clear D. The sequenced sample was memory CD8+ T cells sorted from blood. Stated subset: CD45RO+ cells pooled with CCR7-negative TemRA cells. The CDR3 DNA follows: TGTGCCATCAGTGAACGACAGAACACCGGGGAGCTGTTTTTT. As protein: CAISERQNTGELFF.